Below are 2 T cell receptor beta chains sequenced from a single sample in a study of long-term antiretroviral therapy in people with HIV. At survey level, the immunoSEQ assay was run in its v3.0 version. Generated by immunoSEQ multiplex PCR, the TCRdb table keeps only in-frame clones and is missing some. The top ten hold 7.9% of the sample, which has approximately 32,000 clones, 83% seen once. The sequences come from unsorted PBMCs, collected 0.4 years before starting antiretroviral therapy. These receptors all come from a young man with HIV.

The chain combines TRBV7-6 with TRBJ2-2, with TRBD1 matching 7 bases. In germline, CDR1 is SGHVS, CDR2 FNYEAQ. This CDR3 contains 16 residues. V trimming: 1 base; J trimming: 3 bases; junction bases outside the gene matches: 5. CDR3 sequence: CASSLDRGADTGELFF. The CDR3 region has the DNA TGTGCCAGCAGCTTAGACAGGGGCGCTGACACCGGGGAGCTGTTTTTT.

This chain links TRBV10-2 with TRBJ1-4; 10 positions match TRBD1. V was pared by 6 bases and J by 8 bases, with 6 bases of the junction left unmatched. The CDR3 extends over 14 amino acids. CDR1 and CDR2 from the germline V gene are WSHSY and SAAADI. The CDR3 DNA sequence: TGCGCCAGCAGCTCCGGGACAGGGGACGAAAAACTGTTTTTT. Residues: CASSSGTGDEKLFF.